One and the same sample provided the 24 T cell receptor beta chains below, sequenced in a study of CD8 T cells in ankylosing spondylitis. TCRdb redid the calling of the 5' RACE reads with MiXCR, one entry per CDR3 protein. The table includes 200,000 to 250,000 distinct CDR3 sequences, about 10% detected once. Sequenced input: blood, either unsorted or a sorted T cell fraction (not recorded which). These receptors all come from a male donor with ankylosing spondylitis or in good health (not recorded which).

The J gene is TRBJ2-7, the V gene TRBV6-1, with TRBD1 matching 11 bases. V shed 6 bases, J shed 4 bases, and the junction held 8 bases outside the gene matches. The CDR3 spans 15 residues. Germline lookup yields CDR1 MNHNS and CDR2 SASEGT. The CDR3 region is CASSPPGQGVYEQYF. CDR3 nucleotides: TGTGCCAGCAGCCCCCCGGGACAGGGGGTGTACGAGCAGTACTTC.

This chain uses TRBV28 with TRBJ2-3, with D maybe TRBD2 (6 bases). Germline V lookup: CDR1 MDHEN, CDR2 SYDVKM. The CDR3 has 16 amino acids. Trimming cost V 4 bases and J 2 bases, with 16 bases left between them. Here the CDR3 DNA reads TGTGCCAGCAGTTCACGGTGGGGGGATCTCACAGATACGCAGTATTTT. It specifies CASSSRWGDLTDTQYF. The full variable domain, completed using reference TRBV28 and TRBJ2-3, is DVKVTQSSRYLVKRTGEKVFLECVQDMDHENMFWYRQDPGLGLRLIYFSYDVKMKEKGDIPEGYSVSREKKERFSLILESASTNQTSMYLCASSSRWGDLTDTQYFGPGTRLTVL.

A few counts support this clonotype. As DNA, the CDR3 is TGTGCCAGCAGCTTAGCGGTTACCGGGGAGCTGTTTTTT. It codes for CASSLAVTGELFF. The chain carries TRBV7-6 and TRBJ2-2; D remains ambiguous. Trimming pared 0 bases from V and 5 bases from J, leaving 4 bases between. CDR3 size: 13 residues. The germline V gene has CDR1 SGHVS and CDR2 FNYEAQ.

Only a few counts were recorded for this clonotype. The chain joins TRBV6-6 to TRBJ2-7; no clear D. The CDR3 length is 13 residues. Germline CDR1 MNHNY, CDR2 SVGAGI (reference sequence). With 0 bases removed from V and 6 bases from J, the gap between germline ends came to 9 bases. This CDR3 reads CASSYSEPTEQYF. CDR3 sequence (DNA): TGTGCCAGCAGTTACTCAGAACCTACCGAGCAGTACTTC.

This clonotype was detected many times. Here the CDR3 DNA reads TGTGCCAGTAGTATAGCAGCGACAGGGTTCAATCAGCCCCAGCATTTT. Amino acid sequence: CASSIAATGFNQPQHF. The chain employs TRBV19 and TRBJ1-5; 7 bases agree with TRBD1. V shed 1 base and J 3 bases; nucleotides not matched to a gene: 6. The CDR3 length is 16 residues. In germline, CDR1 is LNHDA, CDR2 SQIVND (reference sequence). Using reference TRBV19 and TRBJ1-5 for the parts outside the CDR3, the full variable domain is DGGITQSPKYLFRKEGQNVTLSCEQNLNHDAMYWYRQDPGQGLRLIYYSQIVNDFQKGDIAEGYSVSREKKESFPLTVTSAQKNPTAFYLCASSIAATGFNQPQHFGDGTRLSIL.

This clonotype was counted at least ten times. This chain joins TRBV5-6 and TRBJ2-1, with a weak D call TRBD1 (6 bases). With 0 bases removed from V and 5 bases from J, the gap between germline ends came to 9 bases. The CDR3 is 14 residues long. Germline V gene lookup returns CDR1 SGHDT and CDR2 YYEEEE. This CDR3 is CASSLVQGNNEQFF. The CDR3 nucleotides read TGTGCCAGCAGCTTGGTTCAGGGGAACAATGAGCAGTTCTTC.

This clonotype was seen ten or more times. CDR3 nucleotides: TGTGCCAGCAGTGACCTCGGACAGGGTAGAACCGGGGAGCTGTTTTTT. This sequence encodes CASSDLGQGRTGELFF. The rearrangement joins TRBV25-1 to TRBJ2-2, with 8 bases that match TRBD1. The germline gives CDR1 MGHDK, CDR2 SYGVNS. V lost 3 bases to trimming and J lost 5 bases; unmatched junction nucleotides: 8. The CDR3 consists of 16 residues.

This clonotype was observed many times. This chain joins TRBV20-1 and TRBJ2-7; 9 positions agree with TRBD1. Unmatched junction bases numbered 1, after V lost 6 bases and J lost 1 base. Germline assignment: CDR1 DFQATT and CDR2 SNEGSKA (reference sequence). CDR3 length equals 12 residues. The CDR3 bases are TGCAGTGCGGGACAGGGATCCTACGAGCAGTACTTC. This encodes CSAGQGSYEQYF.

This clonotype was counted many times. The gene calls are TRBV20-1 and TRBJ2-1, with TRBD2 matching over 10 bases. This CDR3 has 20 amino acids. Germline V lookup: CDR1 DFQATT, CDR2 SNEGSKA (reference sequence). J was trimmed by 1 base and V by 2 bases; bases with no gene match: 17. This CDR3 reads CSARSLPGLASTVSYNEQFF. CDR3 nucleotide sequence: TGCAGTGCTAGATCACTTCCGGGACTAGCGTCAACGGTTTCCTACAATGAGCAGTTCTTC.

V usage is TRBV12-3 or TRBV12-4 and J usage is TRBJ2-5; TRBD2 aligns across 7 bases. This CDR3 has 14 amino acids. After removal of 3 bases from V and 2 bases from J, the junction contained 3 bases not matched to a gene. The CDR3, as DNA: TGTGCCAGCAGTTTTGGGCGGGGGCAAGAGACCCAGTACTTC. Protein product: CASSFGRGQETQYF.

V gene TRBV6-1 combines with J gene TRBJ2-7; possibly TRBD1 for D (6 bases). The length of the CDR3 is 15 residues. Germline V gene data show CDR1 as MNHNS and CDR2 as SASEGT. Trimming stripped 4 bases from V and 2 bases from J, with 15 bases between. The DNA of the CDR3 is TGTGCCAGCAGTGGTGGACAGACGTTGCCCTACGAGCAGTACTTC. Amino acids: CASSGGQTLPYEQYF.

The chain couples TRBV6-1 to TRBJ1-2; D is unclear. Germline-derived CDR1 and CDR2 are MNHNS and SASEGT. The CDR3 loop spans 13 amino acids. The V and J ends lost 5 bases and 8 bases respectively, with 15 bases between them. DNA for the CDR3: TGTGCCAGCAGTCCCCGGACGGCCTCGGGCTACACCTTC. Its translation is CASSPRTASGYTF.

The table lists this clonotype with many counts. The V gene is TRBV5-5, the J gene TRBJ2-3; D is unclear. Trimming removed 0 bases from V and 5 bases from J, with 10 bases in between. This CDR3 has 14 amino acids. From germline, CDR1 is SGHKS and CDR2 YYEKEE (reference sequence). The CDR3 is CASSLEGWGDTQYF. In DNA, the CDR3 is TGTGCCAGCAGCTTGGAAGGGTGGGGAGATACGCAGTATTTT.

This clonotype was counted at least ten times. The gene calls are TRBV6-1 and TRBJ2-7, with 7 bases aligning to TRBD1. The CDR3 sequence is 15 residues long. The junction had 8 bases not matched to a gene; V was cut back by 1 base and J by 5 bases. Germline CDR1 MNHNS, CDR2 SASEGT. CDR3 in DNA: TGTGCCAGCAGTGAAGTAGGGGGCGCTTCACACGAGCAGTACTTC. Translated: CASSEVGGASHEQYF.

V is TRBV6-6 and J is TRBJ2-4, with 8 bases aligning to TRBD1. Unmatched junction bases numbered 9, after V lost 2 bases and J lost 0 bases. The CDR3 loop spans 18 amino acids. Germline-derived CDR1 and CDR2 are MNHNY and SVGAGI (reference sequence). The CDR3 nucleotides are TGTGCCAGCAGTTACGAGACAGGGGTCCTACTAGCCAAAAACATTCAGTACTTC. It is translated as CASSYETGVLLAKNIQYF.

This clonotype was seen at least ten times. The genes are TRBV12-3 or TRBV12-4 and TRBJ2-1, with 10 positions matching TRBD2. The CDR3 sequence is 15 residues long. Trimming at V came to 5 bases and at J to 8 bases, leaving 9 bases not matched to a gene. CDR3 in amino acids: CASSARGLAIHEQFF. The CDR3, as DNA: TGTGCCAGCAGTGCCCGGGGACTAGCGATCCATGAGCAGTTCTTC.

The table lists this clonotype with many counts. The V gene is TRBV12-3 or TRBV12-4, the J gene TRBJ2-1, with 10 nucleotides matching TRBD1. CDR3 length: 16 amino acids. The J segment lost 8 bases and the V segment lost 4 bases, leaving 11 bases of the junction unmatched. The CDR3 region has the DNA TGTGCCAGCAGTTCGGACGGGACAGGGGTCAGGGATGAGCAGTTCTTC. This encodes CASSSDGTGVRDEQFF.

V and J are TRBV3-1 and TRBJ2-1; TRBD2 is a possible D gene (6 bases). This CDR3 is 14 amino acids long. V was shortened by 2 bases and J by 7 bases, with 12 bases between the two germline ends. Germline CDR1 LGHDT, CDR2 YNNKEL (reference sequence). As DNA, the CDR3 is TGTGCCAGCAGCCAATTCGGCGGGGAGAATGAGCAGTTCTTC. Its protein product is CASSQFGGENEQFF.

The sample holds many counts of this clonotype. The V gene is TRBV12-3 or TRBV12-4, the J gene TRBJ2-3, with 8 nucleotides matching TRBD2. Trimming cost V 5 bases and J 1 base; bases outside gene matches: 5. The CDR3 has 15 amino acids. The CDR3: CASSVLTSGTDTQYF. The CDR3, as DNA: TGTGCCAGCAGTGTCCTGACTAGCGGCACAGATACGCAGTATTTT.

This chain joins TRBV6-2 or TRBV6-3 and TRBJ2-1; 8 nucleotides match TRBD2. The CDR3 is 11 residues long. CDR1 MNHEY and CDR2 SVGEGT come from the germline V gene. J was trimmed by 13 bases and V by 5 bases; bases with no gene match: 4. The CDR3 DNA reads as TGTGCCAGCAGTCCCGGGACTAGACAGTTCTTC. Translated: CASSPGTRQFF.

This clonotype was picked up many times. The V and J genes are TRBV28 and TRBJ1-1; possibly TRBD1 for D (5 bases). Trimming cost V 4 bases and J 4 bases, with 16 bases left between them. The germline CDR1 and CDR2 sequences are MDHEN and SYDVKM. The CDR3 contains 15 residues. The DNA for the CDR3 is TGTGCCAGCAGTTCAAGACTCAGGAGGGGCACTGAAGCTTTCTTT. It specifies CASSSRLRRGTEAFF.

The chain uses TRBV11-2 and TRBJ2-5; 8 bases fit TRBD2. Germline loops: CDR1 SGHAT, CDR2 FQNNGV. This CDR3 comprises 17 residues. V dropped 1 base and J dropped 1; count of bases not matched to a gene: 8. DNA for the CDR3: TGTGCCAGCAGCTTAGCCCGGGGGCGGGAGGTCCAAGAGACCCAGTACTTC. Translated: CASSLARGREVQETQYF.

This clonotype was picked up many times. This chain links TRBV6-5 with TRBJ1-4, with TRBD1 matching over 8 bases. This CDR3 contains 14 residues. The ends lost 0 bases at V and 6 bases at J; junction bases unmatched: 0. CDR1 is MNHEY, CDR2 SVGAGI, per germline. CDR3: CASSYSGQDEKLFF. CDR3 bases: TGTGCCAGCAGTTACTCGGGACAGGATGAAAAACTGTTTTTT.

The table lists this clonotype with many counts. The gene calls are TRBV5-1 and TRBJ2-2; D possibly matches TRBD1 or TRBD2 (5 bases each). This CDR3 region has 14 residues. The germline V gene has CDR1 SGHRS and CDR2 YFSETQ. V lost 4 bases and J 7 bases, leaving 14 bases between the germline ends. The CDR3 reads CASSIRRDGGELFF. CDR3 nucleotide sequence: TGCGCCAGCAGCATACGACGGGACGGCGGGGAGCTGTTTTTT. Based on the CDR3 plus reference TRBV5-1 and TRBJ2-2, the full variable domain is KAGVTQTPRYLIKTRGQQVTLSCSPISGHRSVSWYQQTPGQGLQFLFEYFSETQRNKGNFPGRFSGRQFSNSRSEMNVSTLELGDSALYLCASSIRRDGGELFFGEGSRLTVL.